The present entry profiles one T cell receptor (beta chain) with its context. What it recognizes is unknown. Trimming removed 3 bases at V and 3 bases at J, with 8 bases between. The CDR3 is 13 residues long. Germline V CDR1 and CDR2: LNHDA, SQIVND (reference sequence). The PCR contained 60 Vbeta and 13 Jbeta primers. The protocol was immunoSEQ multiplex PCR, while the TCRdb copy is restricted to in-frame clones and leaves out a portion. The repertoire has 130,000 to 150,000 clones, roughly 80% of them found once; the top ten carry approximately 4.9%. This sample is part of a study of cytomegalovirus exposure and HLA in healthy donors. Study-wide results and limits: Researchers reported that a few CMV-associated chains were confirmed in vitro as CMV antigen-specific. The authors listed about 170 TCR beta chains as cytomegalovirus-associated.

The chain recombines TRBV19 with TRBJ1-1; D gene uncertain. The clonotype was recovered from a woman between 45 and 60 years old in good health and CMV-seronegative. The material sequenced was PBMCs. CDR3 in DNA: TGTGCCAGTAGTATGGCGGGGTACACTGAAGCTTTCTTT. As protein: CASSMAGYTEAFF.